This section outlines one TCR beta chain sequence together with its context. The antigen is undetermined. This sample stems from a study of shared clonotypes between healthy human individuals. TCRdb keeps only in-frame clones here, not all; method: immunoSEQ multiplex PCR. This sample carries roughly 1,600,000 clones, just under 99% of them seen once, and the ten largest clones take under 0.45%. Between the trimmed V and J ends, which lost 2 bases and 1 base, there was a span of 5 bases. The CDR3 consists of 14 residues. Germline CDR1 is SGHVS and CDR2 is FQNEAQ. Study observations and caveats: Sharing of clonotypes among donors was expected to vary with sequencing depth.

The chain couples TRBV7-8 to TRBJ2-2, with D unclear. The sequence was obtained from a man younger than 40 in good health. The specimen was naive CD4+ T cells sorted from blood. Subset in this sample: CD45RA+ positively selected. CDR3 nucleotide sequence: TGTGCCAGCAGCTTAACGGGGAACACCGGGGAGCTGTTTTTT. Protein sequence: CASSLTGNTGELFF.